The 8 T cell receptor beta chains below all came from one sample that was sequenced in a study of molecular identifiers for immune sequencing clone quantification. Using its own MiXCR run on the PCR reads, TCRdb lists one record per CDR3 protein. The sample yields hundreds of thousands of distinct CDR3 sequences, nearly 20% seen once. The sample consisted of naive CD8+ T cells from blood, with Jurkat cell RNA spiked in. Subset denoted: FACS-sorted CD8+CD4-CCR7+CD45RA+ naive T cells. The origin of the receptors is a human donor in good health. Some libraries in this study had Jurkat cell RNA spiked in.

This clonotype has only a few counts. This rearrangement joins TRBV9 to TRBJ1-1; D is uncertain. CDR1 is SGDLS and CDR2 is YYNGEE in the germline V gene. Trimming shortened V by 3 bases and J by 0 bases, and 9 bases separated the two germline ends. This CDR3 has 14 amino acids. CDR3 sequence: CASSASFMNTEAFF. The CDR3 DNA sequence: TGTGCCAGCAGCGCCAGTTTTATGAACACTGAAGCTTTCTTT.

This clonotype was counted ten times or more. The genes are TRBV5-4 and TRBJ2-3, with 7 bases identical to TRBD1. V lost 1 base and J lost 1; bases outside the gene matches: 3. Germline V gene sequence: CDR1 SGHNT, CDR2 YYREEE (reference sequence). The CDR3 contains 15 residues. CDR3 in amino acids: CASSLKGTGTDTQYF. Here the CDR3 DNA reads TGTGCCAGCAGCTTGAAAGGGACAGGCACAGATACGCAGTATTTT.

This clonotype was counted many times. CDR3 residues: CSVTGLNSGNTIYF. Written as DNA, the CDR3 is TGCAGCGTTACGGGGCTTAACTCTGGAAACACCATATATTTT. The chain is built from TRBV29-1 and TRBJ1-3; TRBD1 might be the D (5 bases). This CDR3 is built from 14 residues. Trimming removed 5 bases at V and 0 bases at J, with 11 bases between. CDR1 and CDR2 from the germline V gene are SQVTM and ANQGSEA.

This clonotype was recorded many times. This chain uses TRBV30 with TRBJ2-7, with D unresolved. Trimming stripped 5 bases from V and 6 bases from J, with 11 bases between. The CDR3 consists of 11 residues. Germline V gene data show CDR1 as GTSNPN and CDR2 as SVGIG (reference sequence). CDR3 DNA: TGTGCCTGGGCAACCATGGGCGAGCAGTACTTC. Protein: CAWATMGEQYF. Together with reference TRBV30 and TRBJ2-7, the CDR3 gives the full variable domain: SQTIHQWPATLVQPVGSPLSLECTVEGTSNPNLYWYRQAAGRGLQLLFYSVGIGQISSEVPQNLSASRPQDRQFILSSKKLLLSDSGFYLCAWATMGEQYFGPGTRLTVT.

This clonotype was seen only a few times. The rearrangement joins TRBV6-2 or TRBV6-3 to TRBJ2-1, with 11 positions matching TRBD2. This CDR3 has 15 amino acids. The trim removed 6 bases at V and 6 bases at J, leaving 7 bases unmatched. Germline V lookup: CDR1 MNHEY, CDR2 SVGEGT. In DNA, the CDR3 is TGTGCCAGCAGCAAACCCGGGACTAGCGGCAATGAGCAGTTCTTC. Translation gives CASSKPGTSGNEQFF.

In its sample, this clonotype was seen many times. The J gene is TRBJ2-7, the V gene TRBV6-2 or TRBV6-3; possibly TRBD2 for D (6 bases). Germline V gene lookup returns CDR1 MNHEY and CDR2 SVGEGT. Trimming removed 4 bases at V and 2 bases at J, with 9 bases between. There are 13 residues in the CDR3. DNA of the CDR3: TGTGCCAGCAGTTTAGCGGAGACCTACGAGCAGTACTTC. Protein sequence: CASSLAETYEQYF.

This clonotype has only a few counts. V usage is TRBV20-1 and J usage is TRBJ1-5, with a weak D call TRBD1 (5 bases). Deletions cut 1 base from V and 3 bases from J, with 16 bases between. Germline V gene data show CDR1 as DFQATT and CDR2 as SNEGSKA (reference sequence). This CDR3 region has 16 residues. The CDR3 spells CSARGRTGTLNQPQHF. The CDR3 DNA is TGCAGTGCTAGAGGCAGAACGGGGACGCTCAATCAGCCCCAGCATTTT.

Turning to this clonotype: A much larger clone differs by one base, so this may be a read error. The chain joins TRBV6-5 to TRBJ1-2; D gene unclear. This CDR3 contains 16 residues. Germline CDR1 reads MNHEY; CDR2 reads SVGAGI. DNA of the CDR3: TGTGCCAGCAGTCACTCCCCCCGCGGGGCTAACTATGGCTACACCTTC. It encodes CASSHSPRGANYGYTF.